This TCR beta chain appears in the sequencing data of a study of OX40 agonist ivuxolimab in advanced cancers. Looking at the study overall: Ivuxolimab was a fully human IgG2 agonistic monoclonal antibody targeting the costimulatory receptor OX40 (CD134). The paper describes the monotherapy dose-escalation part (N of about 57 patients) of the phase I trial of ivuxolimab. Of the approximately 50 dose-escalation patients, hepatocellular carcinoma was present in about 20, melanoma in roughly 15, renal cell carcinoma in 9 and head and neck cancer in 9. In the dose-escalation cohort, 65% to 90% of patients were male, and the mean age was approximately 60 years, with a range of about 23 to 90. Prior anti-PD-1, anti-PD-L1 or anti-CTLA-4 therapy was permitted, and checkpoint inhibitors had been received by about 44% of dose-escalation patients. Intravenous ivuxolimab was administered to patients every 2 weeks at six dose levels: 0.01, 0.1, 0.3, 1.5, 3 and 10 mg/kg. Three dose-escalation patients achieved partial responses, one with hepatocellular carcinoma and two with cutaneous melanoma. Peripheral TCRbeta sequencing was intended to test whether TCR sequence diversity was altered and clonal T-cell expansion was caused by ivuxolimab.

Trimming removed 2 bases from V and 9 bases from J; the gene matches leave 8 bases unexplained. Per the germline V gene (reference sequence), MNHNY is the CDR1 and SVGAGI is the CDR2. The CDR3 contains 15 residues, cysteine and phenylalanine counted. The read is trimmed to its CDR3 DNA, 45 bases read in frame from base 1. Broad study findings and their caveats: After ivuxolimab, more expanded clones were found on average in CD8+ T cells than in CD4+ T cells. In partial responders in the 0.1-3.0 mg/kg groups, normalized peripheral clonal expansion was found to be among the lowest, especially among CD8+ T cells. The antigen specificity of the peripheral T cells that underwent clonal expansion was not determined. Clonal expansion of both CD4+ and CD8+ blood T cells was observed from baseline to week 6 at doses 0.1 to 3.0 mg/kg. Low levels of normalized T-cell clonal expansion were also seen in some patients who did not respond.

The trial excluded patients who had a history of autoimmune disease or were on systemic immunosuppression. In every dose cohort, peripheral blood was drawn for TCR sequencing at baseline, cycle 4 day 1, and cycle 7 day 1. Samples came from an open-label, multicenter, first-in-human phase I dose-escalation trial of ivuxolimab. The trial enrolled adults with locally advanced or metastatic head and neck squamous cell, hepatocellular, melanoma or renal cell carcinoma. Before TCR sequencing, CD4+ and CD8+ T cells were separately sorted from peripheral blood. For sequencing of the TCRbeta CDR3 region, genomic DNA was extracted from the sorted cells. The immunoSEQ Assay was used to sequence the TCRbeta CDR3 regions. TCRdb limited this immuneACCESS table to in-frame rearrangements with V and J called. A share of clones is missing; checked studies link under half to unresolved V genes, and the rest is unexplained. A total of tens of thousands of clones appear in this sample, about four fifths of them only once. The top ten clones comprise 0.5% to 0.7% of the sample.

A remark on this clone: The target of this receptor is not known. Per-base quality was not reported, and no clone a single base away is much larger than it.

The material sequenced was CD4+ or CD8+ T cells sorted from blood, taken in a trial of the OX40 agonist ivuxolimab. Recombination linked TRBV6-6 to TRBJ1-2; the junction holds 11 bases that match TRBD1. The clonotype originates from an adult with an advanced solid tumor such as melanoma, head and neck, liver or kidney cancer. The DNA reads as follows: TGTGCCAGCAGTTACCCATCGGGACAGGGGGGAAGCTACACCTTC. It translates as CASSYPSGQGGSYTF.